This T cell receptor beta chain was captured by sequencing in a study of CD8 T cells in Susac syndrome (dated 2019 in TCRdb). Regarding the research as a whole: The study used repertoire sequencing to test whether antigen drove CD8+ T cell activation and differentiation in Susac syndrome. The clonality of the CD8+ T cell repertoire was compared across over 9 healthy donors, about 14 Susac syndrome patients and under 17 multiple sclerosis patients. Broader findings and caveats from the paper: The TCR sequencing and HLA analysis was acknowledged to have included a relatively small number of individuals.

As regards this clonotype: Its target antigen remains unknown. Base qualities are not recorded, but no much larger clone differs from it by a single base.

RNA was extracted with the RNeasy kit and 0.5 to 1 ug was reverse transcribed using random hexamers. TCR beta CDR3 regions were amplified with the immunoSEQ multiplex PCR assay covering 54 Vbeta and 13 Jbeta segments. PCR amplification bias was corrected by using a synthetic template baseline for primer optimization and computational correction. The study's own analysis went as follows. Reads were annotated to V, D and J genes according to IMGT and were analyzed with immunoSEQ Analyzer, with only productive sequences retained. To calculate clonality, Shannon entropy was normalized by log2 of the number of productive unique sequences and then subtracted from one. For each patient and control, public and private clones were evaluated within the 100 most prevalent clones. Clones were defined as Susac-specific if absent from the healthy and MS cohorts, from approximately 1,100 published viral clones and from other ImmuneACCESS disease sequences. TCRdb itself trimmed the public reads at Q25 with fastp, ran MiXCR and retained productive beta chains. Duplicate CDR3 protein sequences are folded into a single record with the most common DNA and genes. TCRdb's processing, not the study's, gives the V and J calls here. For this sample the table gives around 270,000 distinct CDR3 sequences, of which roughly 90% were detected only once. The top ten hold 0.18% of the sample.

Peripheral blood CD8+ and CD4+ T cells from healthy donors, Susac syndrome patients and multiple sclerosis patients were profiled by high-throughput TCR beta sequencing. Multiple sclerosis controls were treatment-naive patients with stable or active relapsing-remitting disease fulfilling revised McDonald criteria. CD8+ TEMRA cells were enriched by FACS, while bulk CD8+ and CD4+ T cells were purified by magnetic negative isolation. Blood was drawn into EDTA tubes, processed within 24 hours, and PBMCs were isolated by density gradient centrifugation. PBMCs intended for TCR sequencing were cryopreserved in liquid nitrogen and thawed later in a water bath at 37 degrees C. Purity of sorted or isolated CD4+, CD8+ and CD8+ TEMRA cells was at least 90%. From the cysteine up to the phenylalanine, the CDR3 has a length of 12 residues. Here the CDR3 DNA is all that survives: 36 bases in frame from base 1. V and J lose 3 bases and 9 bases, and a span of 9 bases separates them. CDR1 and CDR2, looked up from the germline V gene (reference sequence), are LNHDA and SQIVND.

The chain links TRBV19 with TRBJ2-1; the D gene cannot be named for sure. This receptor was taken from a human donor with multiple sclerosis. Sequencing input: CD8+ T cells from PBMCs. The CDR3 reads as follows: CASSMPGPEQFF. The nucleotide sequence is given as TGTGCCAGTAGTATGCCCGGCCCTGAGCAGTTCTTC.